Following are 13 T cell receptor beta chains from one sample sequenced in a study of T cells in Graves' hyperthyroidism and ophthalmopathy. Amplification targeted TCR beta CDR3 regions from RNA transcripts. First-round RT-PCR targeting the TCR CDR3 was performed with the HTBI primer set. TCRdb reprocessed the multiplex PCR reads with MiXCR, giving one entry per CDR3 protein. The data contain around 440,000 distinct CDR3 sequences, around 16% of them singletons. What was sequenced was blood. Receptors were obtained from a woman aged 18-29 years with Graves' hyperthyroidism.

V usage is TRBV9 and J usage is TRBJ2-7, with D uncertain. The CDR3 covers 14 residues. Germline V gene sequence: CDR1 SGDLS, CDR2 YYNGEE. V lost 4 bases and J lost 1, with 12 bases in between. CDR3 in amino acids: CASSPFTTSYEQYF. DNA of the CDR3: TGTGCCAGCAGCCCTTTCACGACGTCCTACGAGCAGTACTTC.

There are many counts of this clonotype. The rearrangement joins TRBV5-1 to TRBJ1-1; TRBD1 agrees at 7 bases. V trimming: 1 base; J trimming: 7 bases; junction bases outside the gene matches: 7. CDR1 and CDR2 (germline): SGHRS, YFSETQ. The CDR3 spans 14 residues. CDR3 residues: CASSLRMAGGEAFF. The CDR3 nucleotides read TGCGCCAGCAGCTTGAGGATGGCAGGGGGTGAAGCTTTCTTT.

This clonotype was seen at least ten times. CDR3 DNA sequence: TGTGCCATCAGTGCCGCCAGATTGCAAGAGACCCAGTACTTC. This encodes CAISAARLQETQYF. This chain connects TRBV10-3 to TRBJ2-5; D gene unclear. From germline, CDR1 is ENHRY and CDR2 SYGVKD. V was clipped by 4 bases and J by 2 bases, with 11 bases between them. The CDR3 is 14 amino acids.

In its sample, this clonotype was seen many times. This sequence joins TRBV10-3 and TRBJ1-4; tentative D call: TRBD1 (5 bases). The V gene lost 4 bases and the J gene lost 0 bases, with 15 bases spanning the gap. From germline, CDR1 is ENHRY and CDR2 SYGVKD. This CDR3 has 17 residues. The CDR3 DNA follows: TGTGCCATCAGTGCCACTGGGACGGACACAACTAATGAAAAACTGTTTTTT. Its protein product is CAISATGTDTTNEKLFF.

The gene calls are TRBV20-1 and TRBJ2-3, with 12 positions matching TRBD2. The junction had 6 bases not matched to a gene; V was cut back by 4 bases and J by 1 base. The CDR3 is 16 amino acids. The germline V gene encodes CDR1 DFQATT and CDR2 SNEGSKA (reference sequence). CDR3 in amino acids: CSATSGRAQGTDTQYF. CDR3 coding DNA: TGCAGTGCTACTAGCGGGAGGGCCCAAGGCACAGATACGCAGTATTTT.

This clonotype was observed at least ten times. The J gene is TRBJ1-5, the V gene TRBV27; 8 nucleotides align to TRBD1. Per the germline V gene, CDR1 is MNHEY and CDR2 is SMNVEV (reference sequence). J lost 0 bases, V lost 0 bases, and 1 base had no gene match. The CDR3 spans 16 residues. In DNA, the CDR3 is TGTGCCAGCAGTTTATCGGGGACAGGTAGCAATCAGCCCCAGCATTTT. It codes for CASSLSGTGSNQPQHF.

This clonotype was detected ten times or more. The J gene is TRBJ1-2, the V gene TRBV28; D gene ambiguous. Trimming shortened V by 1 base and J by 3 bases, and 6 bases separated the two germline ends. Per germline, CDR1 MDHEN and CDR2 SYDVKM. The CDR3 consists of 13 residues. The CDR3 bases are TGTGCCAGCAGTTTATACGCTCACTATGGCTACACCTTC. Translating gives CASSLYAHYGYTF.

This clonotype has a count of ten or more. This chain links TRBV28 with TRBJ1-4, with a weak D call TRBD1 (6 bases). The CDR3 covers 14 residues. Trimming took 6 bases from V and 10 from J, leaving 18 bases between them. Germline lookup yields CDR1 MDHEN and CDR2 SYDVKM. CDR3 DNA: TGTGCCAGCAGCGTAACAGGGATGGAGGGAAAACTGTTTTTT. Translating it yields CASSVTGMEGKLFF.

This clonotype was observed at least ten times. The chain joins TRBV7-3 to TRBJ2-7; 10 nucleotides align to TRBD1. Trimming removed 5 bases from V and 6 bases from J; junction bases left unmatched: 7. The germline V gene encodes CDR1 SGHTA and CDR2 FQGTGA. This CDR3 contains 14 residues. The CDR3 nucleotides are TGTGCCAGCAGCGCCTGGGACAGGGGACGCGAGCAGTACTTC. Amino acids: CASSAWDRGREQYF.

This clonotype was seen a few times. The V gene is TRBV10-3, the J gene TRBJ1-4, with TRBD1 as a possible D gene (5 bases). The CDR3 runs to 16 residues. Germline loops: CDR1 ENHRY, CDR2 SYGVKD. Trimming took 0 bases from V and 12 from J, leaving 20 bases between them. The CDR3 bases are TGTGCCATCAGTGAGTCGCGGCAGGGCGGGGACCGAGAACTGTTTTTT. Translating gives CAISESRQGGDRELFF.

The V call is TRBV2, the J call TRBJ2-2; a weak D match, TRBD1 (5 bases). This CDR3 contains 12 residues. The germline V and J ends were trimmed by 6 bases and 5 bases, with 7 bases remaining between them. Germline values: CDR1 SNHLY, CDR2 FYNNEI. CDR3 DNA sequence: TGTGCCAGCAGAGGGGAAACCGGGGAGCTGTTTTTT. This codes for CASRGETGELFF.

At least ten counts were recorded for this clonotype. This chain uses TRBV6-1 with TRBJ1-2; D is ambiguous. CDR3 size: 14 residues. V lost 2 bases and J lost 4, with 11 bases in between. Germline V lookup: CDR1 MNHNS, CDR2 SASEGT. CDR3 sequence: CASSESVNIYGYTF. The CDR3 DNA sequence: TGTGCCAGCAGTGAATCAGTCAATATCTATGGCTACACCTTC.

This clonotype was detected many times. The chain recombines TRBV3-1 with TRBJ1-4; no firm D call. V dropped 4 bases and J dropped 8 bases, with 17 bases sitting between them. Germline values: CDR1 LGHDT, CDR2 YNNKEL (reference sequence). The CDR3 extends over 15 amino acids. CDR3 region: CASSRQSPLGEKLFF. The CDR3 region has the DNA TGTGCCAGCAGCCGGCAGAGTCCCTTGGGGGAAAAACTGTTTTTT.